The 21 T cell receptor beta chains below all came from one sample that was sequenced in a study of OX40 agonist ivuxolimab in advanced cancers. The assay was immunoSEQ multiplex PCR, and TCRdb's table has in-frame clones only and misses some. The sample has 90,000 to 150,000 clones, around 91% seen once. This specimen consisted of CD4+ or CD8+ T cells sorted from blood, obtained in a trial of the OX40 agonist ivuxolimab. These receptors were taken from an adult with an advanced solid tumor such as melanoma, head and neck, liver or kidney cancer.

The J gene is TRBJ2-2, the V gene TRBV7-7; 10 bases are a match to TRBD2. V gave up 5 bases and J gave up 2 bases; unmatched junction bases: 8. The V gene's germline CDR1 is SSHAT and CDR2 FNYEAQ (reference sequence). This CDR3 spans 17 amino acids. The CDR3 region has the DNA TGTGCCAGCAGCGGGCCAGCGGGGGGGCTTAACACCGGGGAGCTGTTTTTT. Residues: CASSGPAGGLNTGELFF.

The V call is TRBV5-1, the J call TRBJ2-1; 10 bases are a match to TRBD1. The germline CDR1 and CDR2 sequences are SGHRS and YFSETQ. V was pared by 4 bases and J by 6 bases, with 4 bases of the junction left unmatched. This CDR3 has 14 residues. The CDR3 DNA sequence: TGCGCCAGCAGCCCACGGGACAGGGGCAATGAGCAGTTCTTC. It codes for CASSPRDRGNEQFF. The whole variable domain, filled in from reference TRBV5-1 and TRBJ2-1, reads KAGVTQTPRYLIKTRGQQVTLSCSPISGHRSVSWYQQTPGQGLQFLFEYFSETQRNKGNFPGRFSGRQFSNSRSEMNVSTLELGDSALYLCASSPRDRGNEQFFGPGTRLTVL.

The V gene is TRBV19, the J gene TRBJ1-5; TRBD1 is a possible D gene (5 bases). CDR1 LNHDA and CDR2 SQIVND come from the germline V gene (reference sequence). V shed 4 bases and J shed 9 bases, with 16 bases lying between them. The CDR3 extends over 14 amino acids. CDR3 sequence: CASSKESGRGPQHF. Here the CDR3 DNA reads TGTGCCAGTAGTAAAGAATCAGGGCGGGGGCCCCAGCATTTT. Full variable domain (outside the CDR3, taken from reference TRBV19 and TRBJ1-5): DGGITQSPKYLFRKEGQNVTLSCEQNLNHDAMYWYRQDPGQGLRLIYYSQIVNDFQKGDIAEGYSVSREKKESFPLTVTSAQKNPTAFYLCASSKESGRGPQHFGDGTRLSIL.

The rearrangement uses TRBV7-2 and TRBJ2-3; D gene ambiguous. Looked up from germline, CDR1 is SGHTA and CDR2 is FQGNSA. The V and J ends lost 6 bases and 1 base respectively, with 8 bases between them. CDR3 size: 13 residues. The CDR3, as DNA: TGTGCCAGCAGATCGGTTGGCACAGATACGCAGTATTTT. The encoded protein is CASRSVGTDTQYF. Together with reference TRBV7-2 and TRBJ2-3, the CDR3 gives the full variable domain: GAGVSQSPSNKVTEKGKDVELRCDPISGHTALYWYRQSLGQGLEFLIYFQGNSAPDKSGLPSDRFSAERTGGSVSTLTIQRTQQEDSAVYLCASRSVGTDTQYFGPGTRLTVL.

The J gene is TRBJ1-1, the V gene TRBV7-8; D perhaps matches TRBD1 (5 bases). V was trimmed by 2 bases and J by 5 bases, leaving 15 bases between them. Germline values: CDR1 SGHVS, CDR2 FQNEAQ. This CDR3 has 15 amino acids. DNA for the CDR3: TGTGCCAGCAGCTTACAGGGACCGCCGGGGACTGAAGCTTTCTTT. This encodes CASSLQGPPGTEAFF.

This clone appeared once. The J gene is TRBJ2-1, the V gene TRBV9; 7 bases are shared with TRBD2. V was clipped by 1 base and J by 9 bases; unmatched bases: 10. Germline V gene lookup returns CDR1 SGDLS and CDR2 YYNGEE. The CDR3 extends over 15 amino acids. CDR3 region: CASSVSQATGGEQFF. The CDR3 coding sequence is TGTGCCAGCAGCGTATCACAGGCCACGGGAGGTGAGCAGTTCTTC.

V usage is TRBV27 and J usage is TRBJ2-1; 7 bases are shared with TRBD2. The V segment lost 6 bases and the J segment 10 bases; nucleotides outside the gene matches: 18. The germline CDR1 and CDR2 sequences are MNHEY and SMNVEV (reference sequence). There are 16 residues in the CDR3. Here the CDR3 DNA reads TGTGCCAGCAGGCCCCTGAGGGCTAGCGGTCGCTTAGAGCAGTTCTTC. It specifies CASRPLRASGRLEQFF.

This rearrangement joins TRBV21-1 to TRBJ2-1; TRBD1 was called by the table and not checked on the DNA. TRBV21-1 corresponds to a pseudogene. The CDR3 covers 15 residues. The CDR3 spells CATEGWTGGRKGQFF. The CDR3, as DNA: TGTGCCACGGAAGGATGGACAGGGGGCCGAAAGGGGCAGTTCTTC.

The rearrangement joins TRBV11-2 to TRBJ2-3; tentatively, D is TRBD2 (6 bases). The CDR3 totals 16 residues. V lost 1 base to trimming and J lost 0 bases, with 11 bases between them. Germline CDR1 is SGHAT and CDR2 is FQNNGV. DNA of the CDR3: TGTGCCAGCAGCTTAGGGGCGGGGTCTAGCACAGATACGCAGTATTTT. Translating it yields CASSLGAGSSTDTQYF.

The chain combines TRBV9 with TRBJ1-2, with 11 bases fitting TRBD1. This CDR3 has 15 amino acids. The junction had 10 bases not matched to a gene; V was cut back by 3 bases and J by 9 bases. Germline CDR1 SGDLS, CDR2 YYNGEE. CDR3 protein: CASSAGQGVPVRYTF. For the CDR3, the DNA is TGTGCCAGCAGCGCGGGACAGGGGGTGCCGGTTCGCTACACCTTC.

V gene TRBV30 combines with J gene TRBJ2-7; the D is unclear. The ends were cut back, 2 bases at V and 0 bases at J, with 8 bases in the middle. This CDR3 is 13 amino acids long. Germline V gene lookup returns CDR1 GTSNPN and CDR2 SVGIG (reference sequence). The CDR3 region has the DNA TGTGCCTGGAGTTTTGGCAGCTCCTACGAGCAGTACTTC. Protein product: CAWSFGSSYEQYF.

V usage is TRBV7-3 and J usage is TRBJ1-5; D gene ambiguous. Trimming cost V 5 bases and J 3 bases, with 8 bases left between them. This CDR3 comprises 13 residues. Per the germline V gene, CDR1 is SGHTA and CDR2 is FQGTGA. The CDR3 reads CASSRAINQPQHF. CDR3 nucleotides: TGTGCCAGCAGCCGAGCTATCAATCAGCCCCAGCATTTT.

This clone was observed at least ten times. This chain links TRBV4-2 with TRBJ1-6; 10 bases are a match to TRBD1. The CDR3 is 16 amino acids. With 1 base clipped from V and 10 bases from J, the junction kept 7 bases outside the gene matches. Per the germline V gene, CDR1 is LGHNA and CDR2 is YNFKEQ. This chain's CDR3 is CASSQVRTGGGSPLHF. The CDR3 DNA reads TGTGCCAGCAGCCAAGTAAGGACAGGGGGAGGCTCACCCCTCCACTTT.

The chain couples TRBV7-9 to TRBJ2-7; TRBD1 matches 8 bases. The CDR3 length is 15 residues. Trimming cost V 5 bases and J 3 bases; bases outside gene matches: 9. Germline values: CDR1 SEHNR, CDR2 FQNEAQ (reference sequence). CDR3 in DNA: TGTGCCAGCAGCGACCGGACAGGGATGAACTACGAGCAGTACTTC. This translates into CASSDRTGMNYEQYF. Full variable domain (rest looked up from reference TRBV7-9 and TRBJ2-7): DTGVSQNPRHKITKRGQNVTFRCDPISEHNRLYWYRQTLGQGPEFLTYFQNEAQLEKSRLLSDRFSAERPKGSFSTLEIQRTEQGDSAMYLCASSDRTGMNYEQYFGPGTRLTVT.

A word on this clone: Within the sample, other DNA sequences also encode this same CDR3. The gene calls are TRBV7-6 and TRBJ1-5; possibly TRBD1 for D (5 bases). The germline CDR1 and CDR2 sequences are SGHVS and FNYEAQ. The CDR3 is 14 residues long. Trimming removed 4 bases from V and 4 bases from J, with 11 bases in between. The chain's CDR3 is CASSSRAQNQPQHF. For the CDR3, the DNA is TGTGCCAGCAGCTCCAGGGCCCAAAATCAGCCCCAGCATTTT.

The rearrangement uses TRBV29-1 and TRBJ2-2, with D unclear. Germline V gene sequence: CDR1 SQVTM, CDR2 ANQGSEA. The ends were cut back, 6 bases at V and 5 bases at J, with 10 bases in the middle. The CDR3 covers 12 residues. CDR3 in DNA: TGCAGCGTCTCTACCCCGACCGGGGAGCTGTTTTTT. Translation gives CSVSTPTGELFF.

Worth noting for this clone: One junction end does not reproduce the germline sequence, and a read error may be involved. CDR3 DNA sequence: TGTGCCACCAGCAGCGGCTCTGGGGCCGACGTCCTGACTTTC. It encodes CATSSGSGADVLTF. The chain employs TRBV15 and TRBJ2-6, with D perhaps TRBD1 (5 bases). This CDR3 spans 14 amino acids. The germline V gene encodes CDR1 LNHNV and CDR2 YYDKDF (reference sequence).

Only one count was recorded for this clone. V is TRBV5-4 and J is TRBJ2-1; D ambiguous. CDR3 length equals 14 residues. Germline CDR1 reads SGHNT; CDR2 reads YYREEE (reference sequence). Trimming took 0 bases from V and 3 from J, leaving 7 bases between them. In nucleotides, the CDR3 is TGTGCCAGCAGCTTGGCAGGCTACTACAATGAGCAGTTCTTC. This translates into CASSLAGYYNEQFF.

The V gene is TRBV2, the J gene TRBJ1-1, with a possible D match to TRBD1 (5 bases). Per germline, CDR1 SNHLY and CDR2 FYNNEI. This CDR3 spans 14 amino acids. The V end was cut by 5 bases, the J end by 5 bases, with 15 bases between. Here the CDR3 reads CASSTDQGRTEAFF. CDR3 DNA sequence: TGTGCCAGCAGTACAGATCAGGGTAGGACTGAAGCTTTCTTT. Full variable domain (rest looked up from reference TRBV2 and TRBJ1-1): EPEVTQTPSHQVTQMGQEVILRCVPISNHLYFYWYRQILGQKVEFLVSFYNNEISEKSEIFDDQFSVERPDGSNFTLKIRSTKLEDSAMYFCASSTDQGRTEAFFGQGTRLTVV.

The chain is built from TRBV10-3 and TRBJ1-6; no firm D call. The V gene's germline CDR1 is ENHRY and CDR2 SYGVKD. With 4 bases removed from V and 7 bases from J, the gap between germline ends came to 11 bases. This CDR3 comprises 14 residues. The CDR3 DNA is TGTGCCATCAGTGGTTCGAAGCTCAATTCACCCCTCCACTTT. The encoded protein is CAISGSKLNSPLHF.

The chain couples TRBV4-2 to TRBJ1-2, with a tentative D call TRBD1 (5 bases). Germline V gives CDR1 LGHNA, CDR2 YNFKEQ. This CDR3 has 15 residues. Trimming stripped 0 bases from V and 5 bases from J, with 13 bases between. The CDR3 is CASSQDSPQVYGYTF. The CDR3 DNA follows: TGTGCCAGCAGCCAAGATTCCCCACAGGTTTATGGCTACACCTTC.